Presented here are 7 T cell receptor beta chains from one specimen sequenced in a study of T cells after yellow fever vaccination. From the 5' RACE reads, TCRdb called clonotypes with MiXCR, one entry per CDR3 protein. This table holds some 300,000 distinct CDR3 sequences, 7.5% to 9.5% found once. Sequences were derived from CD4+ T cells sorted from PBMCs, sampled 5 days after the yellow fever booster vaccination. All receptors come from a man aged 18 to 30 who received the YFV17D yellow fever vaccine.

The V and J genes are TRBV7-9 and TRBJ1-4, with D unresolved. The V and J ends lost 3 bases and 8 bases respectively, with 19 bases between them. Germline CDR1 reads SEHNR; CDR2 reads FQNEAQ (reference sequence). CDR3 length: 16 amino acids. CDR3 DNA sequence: TGTGCCAGCAGCTTCCGGATGGGAGACAAATCCGAAAAACTGTTTTTT. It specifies CASSFRMGDKSEKLFF.

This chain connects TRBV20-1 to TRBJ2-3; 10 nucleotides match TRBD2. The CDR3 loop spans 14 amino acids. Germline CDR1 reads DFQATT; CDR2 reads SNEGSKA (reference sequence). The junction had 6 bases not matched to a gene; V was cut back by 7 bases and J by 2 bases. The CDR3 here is CSDALAGYTDTQYF. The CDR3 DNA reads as TGCAGTGACGCACTAGCGGGGTACACAGATACGCAGTATTTT.

CDR3 in DNA: TGCGCCAGCAGCTTTAGCGGGGCGCGAGAGACCCAGTACTTC. This encodes CASSFSGARETQYF. The rearrangement joins TRBV5-1 to TRBJ2-5; 8 bases match TRBD2. The CDR3 is made up of 14 amino acids. Losses at the gene ends were 2 bases for V and 4 bases for J; bases not matched to a gene: 4. Looked up from germline, CDR1 is SGHRS and CDR2 is YFSETQ. Full variable domain (rest looked up from reference TRBV5-1 and TRBJ2-5): KAGVTQTPRYLIKTRGQQVTLSCSPISGHRSVSWYQQTPGQGLQFLFEYFSETQRNKGNFPGRFSGRQFSNSRSEMNVSTLELGDSALYLCASSFSGARETQYFGPGTRLLVL.

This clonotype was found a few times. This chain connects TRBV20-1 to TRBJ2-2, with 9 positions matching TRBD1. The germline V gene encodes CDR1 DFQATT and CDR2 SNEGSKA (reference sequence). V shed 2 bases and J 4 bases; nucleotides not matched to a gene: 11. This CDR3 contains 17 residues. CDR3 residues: CSARRSEGQGSTGELFF. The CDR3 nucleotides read TGCAGTGCTAGAAGGTCGGAGGGACAGGGAAGCACCGGGGAGCTGTTTTTT.

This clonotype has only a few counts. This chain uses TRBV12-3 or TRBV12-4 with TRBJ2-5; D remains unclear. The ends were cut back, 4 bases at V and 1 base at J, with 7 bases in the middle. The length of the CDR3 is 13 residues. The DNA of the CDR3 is TGTGCCAGCAGTTCACTGGGCCAAGAGACCCAGTACTTC. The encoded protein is CASSSLGQETQYF.

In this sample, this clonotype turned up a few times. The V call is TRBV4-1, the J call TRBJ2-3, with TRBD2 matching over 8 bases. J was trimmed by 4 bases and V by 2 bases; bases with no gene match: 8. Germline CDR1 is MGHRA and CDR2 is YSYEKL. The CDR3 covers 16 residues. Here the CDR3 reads CASSQRASGSADTQYF. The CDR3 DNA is TGCGCCAGCAGCCAACGGGCTAGCGGGTCCGCAGATACGCAGTATTTT.

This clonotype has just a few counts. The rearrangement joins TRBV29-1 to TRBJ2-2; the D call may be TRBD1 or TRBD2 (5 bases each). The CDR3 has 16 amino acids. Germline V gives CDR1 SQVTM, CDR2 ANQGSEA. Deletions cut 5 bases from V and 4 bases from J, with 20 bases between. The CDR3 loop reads CSVRDAFRATTGELFF. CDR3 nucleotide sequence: TGCAGCGTTCGGGACGCCTTTAGGGCAACCACCGGGGAGCTGTTTTTT.